This T cell receptor beta chain was profiled in a study of cytomegalovirus exposure and HLA in healthy donors. 60 Vbeta and 13 Jbeta primers were used in PCR. Clones were read by immunoSEQ multiplex PCR, and TCRdb kept only the in-frame ones, dropping some. This sample carries 160,000 or so clones, 65% to 80% of them seen once, and the ten largest clones take roughly 0.64%. Remarks on this clone: The antigen remains undetermined.

Trimming took 1 base from V and 4 from J, leaving 13 bases between them. The germline V gene has CDR1 MNHNS and CDR2 SASEGT. The CDR3 spans 15 residues. Whole-study findings and limits: In vitro data verified three CMV-associated chains as specific for CMV antigens. There were some public TCRs occurring in many donors, but most TCR sequences were rare. Across donors, sequencing depth was assumed by presence/absence analyses to be roughly uniform.

The material sequenced was PBMCs. This receptor was obtained from a woman between 40 and 55 years old in good health and CMV-seronegative. This sequence joins TRBV6-1 and TRBJ1-1; tentative D call: TRBD1 (6 bases). CDR3: CASSEVAGVGTEAFF. The CDR3 DNA sequence: TGTGCCAGCAGTGAAGTCGCAGGGGTAGGCACTGAAGCTTTCTTT.